The TCR beta chain described here comes from a study of blood T cell repertoires in COVID-19. Study-wide context: The origin of the acute and convalescent COVID-19 samples was the United States, Italy and Spain. PBMCs, B-cell-depleted T cells, or T cells were the source of the cDNA or gDNA that made up the material.

This clone showed up just a few times. Study processing details: Nucleated cell number was recorded as an estimate derived from reference gene primer amplification. Produced via immunoSEQ multiplex PCR; TCRdb's table is partial and in-frame only. V, J and clone size are taken as reported in that table, and D and trimming were inferred from the DNA itself. The sample lists about 34,000 clones, around nine tenths occurring once. The junction had 9 bases not matched to a gene; V was cut back by 7 bases and J by 0 bases. The CDR3 length is 18 residues. The germline CDR1 and CDR2 sequences are LNHDA and SQIVND (reference sequence).

This clonotype was sampled from a human donor with active COVID-19. The donor label of this sample is uncertain. This sequence joins TRBV19 and TRBJ2-3, with TRBD2 matching over 14 bases. The sample consisted of peripheral blood. In DNA form, the CDR3 reads TGTGCCAGTAACCGACGACTAGCGGGGGGGGTTAGCACAGATACGCAGTATTTT. It codes for CASNRRLAGGVSTDTQYF.